The 15 T cell receptor beta chains given below trace back to one sample, sequenced in a study of ipilimumab plus nivolumab after autologous stem cell transplantation. Measured with immunoSEQ multiplex PCR; TCRdb has only the in-frame clones, and not every one. Of tens of thousands of clones detected, 75% to 85% appear once; the ten largest clones hold about 2.2%. Source: PBMCs, taken in a trial of ipilimumab plus nivolumab as post-transplant consolidation. Receptors originate from a male donor with diffuse large B-cell lymphoma.

The V gene is TRBV30, the J gene TRBJ2-3; D not certain. CDR3 size: 13 residues. Germline V lookup: CDR1 GTSNPN, CDR2 SVGIG (reference sequence). V lost 0 bases and J lost 4, with 8 bases in between. This chain's CDR3 is CAWSVSGSDTQYF. In DNA, the CDR3 is TGTGCCTGGAGTGTATCGGGTTCAGATACGCAGTATTTT.

V is TRBV27 and J is TRBJ1-2; D not certain. Trimming took 4 bases from V and 4 from J, leaving 13 bases between them. The germline CDR1 and CDR2 sequences are MNHEY and SMNVEV (reference sequence). The CDR3 loop spans 14 amino acids. CDR3 coding DNA: TGTGCCAGCAGTTCCCTGCTTCCCCCCTATGGCTACACCTTC. Its protein is CASSSLLPPYGYTF.

This chain uses TRBV7-9 with TRBJ1-4, with 7 positions matching TRBD1. This CDR3 region has 15 residues. From germline, CDR1 is SEHNR and CDR2 FQNEAQ (reference sequence). V shed 5 bases, J shed 4 bases, and the junction held 7 bases outside the gene matches. The CDR3 bases are TGTGCCAGCAGCCGAGTGACAGGGAATAATGAAAAACTGTTTTTT. This translates into CASSRVTGNNEKLFF.

This clone was seen more than once but under ten times. The chain employs TRBV7-6 and TRBJ2-5, with 7 bases identical to TRBD2. This CDR3 contains 16 residues. V was clipped by 5 bases and J by 1 base; unmatched bases: 10. Germline values: CDR1 SGHVS, CDR2 FNYEAQ. The CDR3, as DNA: TGTGCCAGCAGCACCCGCGGCGGGGGTACCCAAGAGACCCAGTACTTC. Its translation is CASSTRGGGTQETQYF. Combining the CDR3 with reference TRBV7-6 and TRBJ2-5 gives the whole variable domain GAGVSQSPRYKVTKRGQDVALRCDPISGHVSLYWYRQALGQGPEFLTYFNYEAQQDKSGLPNDRFSAERPEGSISTLTIQRTEQRDSAMYRCASSTRGGGTQETQYFGPGTRLLVL.

Here the CDR3 reads CASSFSGNEQFF. The CDR3 nucleotides read TGTGCCAGTAGTTTTTCCGGGAATGAGCAGTTCTTC. The rearrangement links TRBV19 to TRBJ2-1; no clear D. Trimming cost V 5 bases and J 7 bases, with 9 bases left between them. The CDR3 is 12 amino acids. Germline V lookup: CDR1 LNHDA, CDR2 SQIVND (reference sequence).

This chain uses TRBV6-6 with TRBJ2-5, with D unresolved. This CDR3 has 12 residues. Germline-derived CDR1 and CDR2 are MNHNY and SVGAGI (reference sequence). V was shortened by 6 bases and J by 5 bases, with 10 bases between the two germline ends. In DNA form, the CDR3 reads TGTGCCAGCAGGGGCCGGTGGGAGACCCAGTACTTC. Its translation is CASRGRWETQYF.

The chain combines TRBV6-6 with TRBJ2-5; TRBD1 might be the D (7 bases). The germline gives CDR1 MNHNY, CDR2 SVGAGI (reference sequence). V was trimmed by 4 bases and J by 5 bases, leaving 14 bases between them. The CDR3 length is 14 residues. CDR3 region: CASSSTGAGETQYF. CDR3 nucleotide sequence: TGTGCCAGCAGTTCCACAGGGGCGGGGGAGACCCAGTACTTC.

The chain combines TRBV7-8 with TRBJ1-5; D gene ambiguous. CDR3 size: 13 residues. Germline V lookup: CDR1 SGHVS, CDR2 FQNEAQ. V dropped 1 base and J dropped 8 bases, with 9 bases sitting between them. CDR3 nucleotides: TGTGCCAGCAGCTTAGGTCGTCGTGAGCCCCAGCATTTT. Translating it yields CASSLGRREPQHF.

This chain links TRBV7-2 with TRBJ1-2; possibly TRBD1 for D (6 bases). The germline V gene has CDR1 SGHTA and CDR2 FQGNSA. Between the trimmed V and J ends, which lost 5 bases and 6 bases, there was a span of 28 bases. This CDR3 is built from 18 residues. CDR3 loop: CASSRRGPDGAVYDGYTF. CDR3 nucleotide sequence: TGTGCCAGCAGCCGCCGGGGGCCTGATGGGGCTGTTTACGATGGCTACACCTTC.

The rearrangement joins TRBV6-5 to TRBJ1-5; tentative D call: TRBD1 (6 bases). The CDR3 has 13 amino acids. Trimming pared 6 bases from V and 1 base from J, leaving 7 bases between. Per the germline V gene, CDR1 is MNHEY and CDR2 is SVGAGI. CDR3 residues: CASSQGSNQPQHF. Here the CDR3 DNA reads TGTGCCAGCAGCCAGGGGAGCAATCAGCCCCAGCATTTT.

The chain employs TRBV2 and TRBJ1-2; possibly TRBD1 for D (5 bases). CDR3 size: 12 residues. V lost 6 bases to trimming and J lost 7 bases, with 12 bases between them. CDR1 and CDR2 (germline): SNHLY, FYNNEI. CDR3 coding DNA: TGTGCCAGCAGGGGGGAGGTTGCTGGCTACACCTTC. Translating gives CASRGEVAGYTF.

This clone was seen just once. The chain employs TRBV11-2 and TRBJ2-2; D is ambiguous. The V end was cut by 1 base, the J end by 3 bases, with 6 bases between. Germline V CDR1 and CDR2: SGHAT, FQNNGV. This CDR3 spans 14 amino acids. CDR3 sequence reads: CASSLVPDTGELFF. The CDR3 DNA sequence: TGTGCCAGCAGCTTAGTGCCAGACACCGGGGAGCTGTTTTTT.

This clone was found a few times. V and J are TRBV19 and TRBJ1-1, with no clear D. Trimming cost V 0 bases and J 6 bases, with 11 bases left between them. The V gene's germline CDR1 is LNHDA and CDR2 SQIVND (reference sequence). The CDR3 consists of 14 residues. The CDR3 protein is CASSIDLLAAEAFF. In DNA, the CDR3 is TGTGCCAGTAGTATAGATCTATTGGCAGCTGAAGCTTTCTTT.

This chain connects TRBV9 to TRBJ1-2, with D perhaps TRBD1 (5 bases). V shed 0 bases and J shed 4 bases, with 25 bases lying between them. The CDR3 sequence is 19 residues long. CDR1 and CDR2 (germline): SGDLS, YYNGEE. In DNA form, the CDR3 reads TGTGCCAGCAGCGTAGGCCCCCTCACTAGGGGTCTGAACCTCTATGGCTACACCTTC. This gives the protein CASSVGPLTRGLNLYGYTF.

The sample holds one count of this clone. The CDR3 DNA reads TGTGCCAGCAGCTTGGGGGGCGACTCCTACGAGCAGTACTTC. Protein product: CASSLGGDSYEQYF. The chain couples TRBV7-2 to TRBJ2-7; D is possibly TRBD1 or TRBD2 (6 bases each). The germline V gene has CDR1 SGHTA and CDR2 FQGNSA. This CDR3 comprises 14 residues. With 3 bases removed from V and 0 bases from J, the gap between germline ends came to 9 bases.